The 24 T cell receptor beta chains presented below share a single source sample, sequenced in a study of CD8 T cells in Susac syndrome. An amount of RNA that ranged from about 0.45 to 1 ug was reverse transcribed with random hexamers. TCRdb passed the immunoSEQ multiplex PCR reads through MiXCR, listing each CDR3 protein once. The sample lists 330,000 or so distinct CDR3 sequences, roughly 85% seen once, with roughly 0.22% in the top ten. Input material: CD8+ T cells from PBMCs. These receptors originate from a human donor with multiple sclerosis.

The V and J genes are TRBV6-2 or TRBV6-3 and TRBJ1-1; possibly TRBD1 for D (5 bases). CDR3 size: 14 residues. Trimming shortened V by 2 bases and J by 1 base, and 8 bases separated the two germline ends. Germline values: CDR1 MNHEY, CDR2 SVGEGT. In DNA form, the CDR3 reads TGTGCCAGCAGTTACACTACAGGGAACACTGAAGCTTTCTTT. Its translation: CASSYTTGNTEAFF.

V gene TRBV29-1 combines with J gene TRBJ1-5; no reliable D call. The germline gives CDR1 SQVTM, CDR2 ANQGSEA. The CDR3 extends over 16 amino acids. V lost 3 bases and J 0 bases, leaving 15 bases between the germline ends. The CDR3 loop is CSVDRQPPYSNQPQHF. The CDR3, as DNA: TGCAGCGTTGACCGCCAGCCCCCGTATAGCAATCAGCCCCAGCATTTT. Full variable domain (remainder filled in from reference TRBV29-1 and TRBJ1-5): SAVISQKPSRDICQRGTSLTIQCQVDSQVTMMFWYRQQPGQSLTLIATANQGSEATYESGFVIDKFPISRPNLTFSTLTVSNMSPEDSSIYLCSVDRQPPYSNQPQHFGDGTRLSIL.

The chain couples TRBV27 to TRBJ2-7; D assignment may be TRBD1 or TRBD2 (5 bases each). CDR3 length: 15 residues. The V and J ends lost 3 bases and 3 bases respectively, with 15 bases between them. Germline CDR1 MNHEY, CDR2 SMNVEV (reference sequence). CDR3 protein: CASSFEPGRNYEQYF. The CDR3 DNA sequence: TGTGCCAGCAGTTTCGAACCGGGACGGAACTACGAGCAGTACTTC.

The chain employs TRBV6-6 and TRBJ2-5; maybe TRBD1 (6 bases). The CDR3 covers 16 residues. V was pared by 4 bases and J by 3 bases, with 18 bases between. Germline values: CDR1 MNHNY, CDR2 SVGAGI (reference sequence). The CDR3 loop reads CASSSYRDRLEETQYF. The CDR3 DNA follows: TGTGCCAGCAGTTCCTACAGGGATAGGTTGGAAGAGACCCAGTACTTC.

The J gene is TRBJ1-1, the V gene TRBV9; TRBD1 agrees at 7 bases. From germline, CDR1 is SGDLS and CDR2 YYNGEE. The junction had 15 bases not matched to a gene; V was cut back by 3 bases and J by 4 bases. The CDR3 loop spans 17 amino acids. The CDR3, as DNA: TGTGCCAGCAGCGCCCTCCAGGGGGGGGGTTTGGGCACTGAAGCTTTCTTT. It is translated as CASSALQGGGLGTEAFF. Combining the CDR3 with reference TRBV9 and TRBJ1-1 gives the whole variable domain DSGVTQTPKHLITATGQRVTLRCSPRSGDLSVYWYQQSLDQGLQFLIQYYNGEERAKGNILERFSAQQFPDLHSELNLSSLELGDSALYFCASSALQGGGLGTEAFFGQGTRLTVV.

This clonotype was seen a handful of times. The gene calls are TRBV6-1 and TRBJ2-1, with TRBD2 matching 13 bases. Germline assignment: CDR1 MNHNS and CDR2 SASEGT. Trimming at V came to 6 bases and at J to 7 bases, leaving 9 bases not matched to a gene. The CDR3 runs to 16 residues. This CDR3 is CASSQRGLAGFNEQFF. The CDR3 nucleotides are TGTGCCAGCAGCCAAAGGGGACTAGCGGGATTTAATGAGCAGTTCTTC.

The chain employs TRBV5-6 and TRBJ1-2, with 10 bases that match TRBD1. The CDR3 consists of 16 residues. With V trimmed by 0 bases and J by 6 bases, 8 bases remained unmatched. Germline CDR1 is SGHDT and CDR2 is YYEEEE. CDR3 in DNA: TGTGCCAGCAGCTTGGCCGCGACAGGGGGCGACCATGGCTACACCTTC. It translates to CASSLAATGGDHGYTF.

The genes are TRBV24-1 and TRBJ2-1, with a weak D call TRBD1 (6 bases). Germline assignment: CDR1 KGHDR and CDR2 SFDVKD. V was cut by 10 bases and J by 5 bases, with 8 bases left in between. The CDR3 has 11 amino acids. In DNA, the CDR3 is TGTGCCACTCACAGGGACAATGAGCAGTTCTTC. Translated, it gives CATHRDNEQFF.

The J gene is TRBJ2-7, the V gene TRBV14; TRBD1 matches at 9 bases. CDR3 size: 13 residues. V lost 4 bases and J lost 3; bases outside the gene matches: 1. Germline assignment: CDR1 SGHDN and CDR2 FVKESK. CDR3 loop: CASSRQGVYEQYF. DNA for the CDR3: TGTGCCAGCAGCCGACAGGGGGTCTACGAGCAGTACTTC.

V usage is TRBV6-5 and J usage is TRBJ2-2; D tentatively fits TRBD1 or TRBD2 (5 bases each). CDR1 and CDR2 from the germline V gene are MNHEY and SVGAGI. The CDR3 sequence is 14 residues long. Trimming removed 5 bases from V and 7 bases from J, with 14 bases in between. The CDR3 bases are TGTGCCAGCAGTCCTTCTTTGGGACGCGGGGAGCTGTTTTTT. Its protein is CASSPSLGRGELFF.

This chain uses TRBV24-1 with TRBJ2-5; 7 nucleotides agree with TRBD1. J was trimmed by 2 bases and V by 3 bases; bases with no gene match: 11. Germline values: CDR1 KGHDR, CDR2 SFDVKD. The length of the CDR3 is 17 residues. The CDR3 loop reads CATSDVGRWDSQETQYF. The CDR3 DNA reads as TGTGCCACCAGTGATGTGGGGCGATGGGACAGTCAAGAGACCCAGTACTTC.

The V call is TRBV27, the J call TRBJ2-7, with 9 positions matching TRBD1. J was trimmed by 0 bases and V by 9 bases; bases with no gene match: 6. The CDR3 sequence is 14 residues long. Germline V gene data show CDR1 as MNHEY and CDR2 as SMNVEV (reference sequence). In DNA, the CDR3 is TGTGCCAGTGGAGACAGGGGGACCTCCTACGAGCAGTACTTC. This encodes CASGDRGTSYEQYF.

The rearrangement uses TRBV7-9 and TRBJ2-7, with 14 bases matching TRBD2. The germline gives CDR1 SEHNR, CDR2 FQNEAQ (reference sequence). V dropped 5 bases and J dropped 5; count of bases not matched to a gene: 8. The CDR3 runs to 16 residues. CDR3 protein: CASSRPTSGREDEQYF. The CDR3 DNA follows: TGTGCCAGCAGCCGCCCGACTAGCGGGAGGGAAGACGAGCAGTACTTC.

The chain is built from TRBV6-4 and TRBJ2-6; D ambiguous. The CDR3 contains 16 residues. Germline V gene lookup returns CDR1 MRHNA and CDR2 SNTAGT. Trimming took off 5 bases at V and 2 bases at J, with 13 bases between the two ends. The CDR3 sequence: CASSPEDGAGANVLTF. Written as DNA, the CDR3 is TGTGCCAGCAGTCCAGAGGACGGAGCTGGGGCCAACGTCCTGACTTTC.

This chain joins TRBV2 and TRBJ2-3; 14 nucleotides line up with TRBD2. Germline CDR1 SNHLY, CDR2 FYNNEI. CDR3 length: 15 residues. V lost 6 bases, J lost 4 bases, and 3 bases stayed unmatched. CDR3: CASRRLAGGPDTQYF. As DNA, the CDR3 is TGTGCCAGCAGGCGACTAGCGGGAGGGCCAGATACGCAGTATTTT.

The rearrangement joins TRBV30 to TRBJ2-2, with D possibly being TRBD1 (5 bases). The CDR3 extends over 14 amino acids. Germline CDR1 reads GTSNPN; CDR2 reads SVGIG (reference sequence). Trimming stripped 1 base from V and 4 bases from J, with 10 bases between. The CDR3 sequence is CAWSEGMGTGELFF. The CDR3 DNA sequence: TGTGCCTGGAGTGAGGGGATGGGCACCGGGGAGCTGTTTTTT.

The rearrangement uses TRBV7-2 and TRBJ2-1, with D possibly matching TRBD1 (6 bases). Germline CDR1 reads SGHTA; CDR2 reads FQGNSA. V was trimmed by 6 bases and J by 1 base, leaving 13 bases between them. This CDR3 is 15 amino acids long. CDR3 bases: TGTGCCAGCAGTTCTATTCAGGGGTCCTACAATGAGCAGTTCTTC. This sequence encodes CASSSIQGSYNEQFF.

V and J are TRBV27 and TRBJ2-7; D possibly matches TRBD1 or TRBD2 (5 bases each). Germline-derived CDR1 and CDR2 are MNHEY and SMNVEV (reference sequence). This CDR3 is built from 15 residues. V was cut by 1 base and J by 5 bases, with 15 bases left in between. As DNA, the CDR3 is TGTGCCAGCAGTTTATTGGTCCAGGGACCCCACGAGCAGTACTTC. This translates into CASSLLVQGPHEQYF.

The sample holds a few counts of this clonotype. The chain recombines TRBV27 with TRBJ2-4; 7 bases are shared with TRBD1. V gave up 9 bases and J gave up 6 bases; unmatched junction bases: 11. The CDR3 has 14 amino acids. The germline CDR1 and CDR2 sequences are MNHEY and SMNVEV (reference sequence). The DNA of the CDR3 is TGTGCCAGTTCTCAAGGGACAGTTGGAAACATTCAGTACTTC. It yields the protein CASSQGTVGNIQYF.

CDR3: CASSAPTGGVYEQYF. In DNA, the CDR3 is TGTGCCAGCAGCGCGCCTACAGGGGGAGTCTACGAGCAGTACTTC. This chain uses TRBV7-9 with TRBJ2-7; 8 nucleotides agree with TRBD1. The CDR3 loop spans 15 amino acids. Germline lookup yields CDR1 SEHNR and CDR2 FQNEAQ (reference sequence). V gave up 5 bases and J gave up 3 bases; unmatched junction bases: 9. Based on the CDR3 plus reference TRBV7-9 and TRBJ2-7, the full variable domain is DTGVSQNPRHKITKRGQNVTFRCDPISEHNRLYWYRQTLGQGPEFLTYFQNEAQLEKSRLLSDRFSAERPKGSFSTLEIQRTEQGDSAMYLCASSAPTGGVYEQYFGPGTRLTVT.

The chain uses TRBV27 and TRBJ2-2; D is perhaps TRBD2 (6 bases). The V gene lost 7 bases and the J gene lost 1 base, with 16 bases spanning the gap. CDR1 is MNHEY, CDR2 SMNVEV, per germline (reference sequence). The CDR3 spans 16 residues. Here the CDR3 reads CASNPHLGGNTGELFF. For the CDR3, the DNA is TGTGCCAGCAATCCTCATTTGGGGGGGAACACCGGGGAGCTGTTTTTT.

The chain employs TRBV9 and TRBJ2-7; D is possibly TRBD1 (5 bases). Germline assignment: CDR1 SGDLS and CDR2 YYNGEE. The CDR3 has 14 residues. Trimming took off 0 bases at V and 0 bases at J, with 7 bases between the two ends. CDR3 bases: TGTGCCAGCAGCGTAGTAGGGGCCTCCTACGAGCAGTACTTC. Translated, it gives CASSVVGASYEQYF.

The chain uses TRBV6-6 and TRBJ1-2; possibly TRBD1 for D (6 bases). The CDR3 spans 16 residues. Germline assignment: CDR1 MNHNY and CDR2 SVGAGI (reference sequence). V lost 0 bases and J 0 bases, leaving 11 bases between the germline ends. The CDR3 region is CASSYSADSPNYGYTF. The CDR3 nucleotides read TGTGCCAGCAGTTACTCCGCGGACAGTCCTAACTATGGCTACACCTTC.

The gene calls are TRBV11-2 and TRBJ2-7; no definite D call. CDR3 length equals 12 residues. The V gene's germline CDR1 is SGHAT and CDR2 FQNNGV. Trimming removed 0 bases from V and 13 bases from J, with 13 bases in between. As DNA, the CDR3 is TGTGCCAGCAGCTTAGATCACCCTGTTTTTTACTTC. This gives the protein CASSLDHPVFYF. Looking up the rest from reference TRBV11-2 and TRBJ2-7 gives the full variable domain: EAGVAQSPRYKIIEKRQSVAFWCNPISGHATLYWYQQILGQGPKLLIQFQNNGVVDDSQLPKDRFSAERLKGVDSTLKIQPAKLEDSAVYLCASSLDHPVFYFGPGTRLTVT.